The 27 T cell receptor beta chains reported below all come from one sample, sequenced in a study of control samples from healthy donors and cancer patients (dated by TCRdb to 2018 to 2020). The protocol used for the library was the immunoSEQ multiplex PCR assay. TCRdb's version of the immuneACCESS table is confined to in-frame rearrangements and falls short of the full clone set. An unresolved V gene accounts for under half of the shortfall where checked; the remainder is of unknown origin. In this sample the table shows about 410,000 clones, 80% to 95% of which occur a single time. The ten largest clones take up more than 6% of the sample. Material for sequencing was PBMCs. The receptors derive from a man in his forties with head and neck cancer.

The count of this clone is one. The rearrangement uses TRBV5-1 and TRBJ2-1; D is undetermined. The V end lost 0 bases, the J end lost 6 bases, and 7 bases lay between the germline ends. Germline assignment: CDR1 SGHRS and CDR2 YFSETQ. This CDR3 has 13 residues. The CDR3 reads CASSLATVNEQFF. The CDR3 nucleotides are TGCGCCAGCAGCTTGGCCACCGTCAATGAGCAGTTCTTC.

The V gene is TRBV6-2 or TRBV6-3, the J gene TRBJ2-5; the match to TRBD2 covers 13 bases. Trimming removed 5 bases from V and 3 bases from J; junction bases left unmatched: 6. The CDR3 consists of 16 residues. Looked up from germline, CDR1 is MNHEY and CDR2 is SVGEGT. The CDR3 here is CASSRGLAGMKETQYF. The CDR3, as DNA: TGTGCCAGCAGTCGGGGACTAGCGGGGATGAAAGAGACCCAGTACTTC.

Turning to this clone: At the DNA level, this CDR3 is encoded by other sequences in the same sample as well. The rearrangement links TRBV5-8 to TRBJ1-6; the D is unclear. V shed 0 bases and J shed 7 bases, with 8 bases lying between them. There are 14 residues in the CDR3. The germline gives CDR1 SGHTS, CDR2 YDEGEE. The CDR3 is CASSLGEGNSPLHF. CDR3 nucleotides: TGTGCCAGCAGCTTGGGAGAGGGAAATTCACCCCTCCACTTT.

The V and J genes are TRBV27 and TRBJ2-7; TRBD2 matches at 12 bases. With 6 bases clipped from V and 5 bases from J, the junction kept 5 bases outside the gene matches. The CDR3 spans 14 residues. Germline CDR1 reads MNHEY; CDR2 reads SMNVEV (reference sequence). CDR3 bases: TGTGCCAGCAGCGGACTAGCGGGAATCAACGAGCAGTACTTC. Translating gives CASSGLAGINEQYF.

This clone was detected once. The chain's CDR3 is CASGGTGRTEAFF. The CDR3 DNA is TGTGCCAGTGGGGGGACAGGGCGAACTGAAGCTTTCTTT. The rearrangement uses TRBV19 and TRBJ1-1, with 9 nucleotides matching TRBD1. Germline CDR1 reads LNHDA; CDR2 reads SQIVND (reference sequence). J lost 5 bases, V lost 8 bases, and 6 bases had no gene match. The CDR3 is 13 residues long.

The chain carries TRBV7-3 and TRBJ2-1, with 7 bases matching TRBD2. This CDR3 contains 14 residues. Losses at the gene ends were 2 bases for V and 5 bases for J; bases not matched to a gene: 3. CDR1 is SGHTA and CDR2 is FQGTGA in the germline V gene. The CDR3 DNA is TGTGCCAGCAGCTTAGCGGGGGTGAACAATGAGCAGTTCTTC. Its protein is CASSLAGVNNEQFF.

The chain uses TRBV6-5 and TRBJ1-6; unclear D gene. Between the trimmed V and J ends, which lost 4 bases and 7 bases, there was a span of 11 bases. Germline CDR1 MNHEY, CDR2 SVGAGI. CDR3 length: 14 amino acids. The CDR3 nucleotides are TGTGCCAGCAGTTTGGTGAACCTAAATTCACCCCTCCACTTT. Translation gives CASSLVNLNSPLHF.

CDR3 in amino acids: CASSLPGSNQPQHF. CDR3 nucleotide sequence: TGTGCCAGCAGTTTACCCGGTAGCAATCAGCCCCAGCATTTT. V gene TRBV6-2 or TRBV6-3 combines with J gene TRBJ1-5; the D is unclear. CDR3 length: 14 residues. Germline V gene lookup returns CDR1 MNHEY and CDR2 SVGEGT. V was trimmed by 4 bases and J by 0 bases, leaving 7 bases between them.

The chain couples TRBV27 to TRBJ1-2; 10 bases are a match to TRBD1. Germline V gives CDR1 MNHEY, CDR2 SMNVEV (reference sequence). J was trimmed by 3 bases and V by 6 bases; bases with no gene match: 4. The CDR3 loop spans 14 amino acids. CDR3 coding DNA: TGTGCCAGCAGGGGACAGGGGAGGGACTATGGCTACACCTTC. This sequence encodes CASRGQGRDYGYTF.

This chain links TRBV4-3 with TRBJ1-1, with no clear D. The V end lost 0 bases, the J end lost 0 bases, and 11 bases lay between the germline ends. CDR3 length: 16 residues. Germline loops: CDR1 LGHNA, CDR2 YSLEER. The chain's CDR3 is CASSQERGLMNTEAFF. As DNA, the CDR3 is TGCGCCAGCAGCCAAGAACGAGGGTTGATGAACACTGAAGCTTTCTTT.

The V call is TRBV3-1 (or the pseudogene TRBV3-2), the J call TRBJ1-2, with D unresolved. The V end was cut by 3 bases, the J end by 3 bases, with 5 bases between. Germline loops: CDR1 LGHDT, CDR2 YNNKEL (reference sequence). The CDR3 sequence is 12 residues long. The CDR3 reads CASSQVYYGYTF. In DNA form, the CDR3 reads TGTGCCAGCAGCCAGGTCTACTATGGCTACACCTTC.

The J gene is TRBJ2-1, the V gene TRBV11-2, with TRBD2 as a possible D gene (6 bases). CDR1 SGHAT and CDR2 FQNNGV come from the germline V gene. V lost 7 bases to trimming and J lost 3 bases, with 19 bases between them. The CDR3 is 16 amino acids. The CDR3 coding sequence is TGTGCCAGCACCTTGCTAAGCGTAGCGGTCTACAATGAGCAGTTCTTC. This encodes CASTLLSVAVYNEQFF.

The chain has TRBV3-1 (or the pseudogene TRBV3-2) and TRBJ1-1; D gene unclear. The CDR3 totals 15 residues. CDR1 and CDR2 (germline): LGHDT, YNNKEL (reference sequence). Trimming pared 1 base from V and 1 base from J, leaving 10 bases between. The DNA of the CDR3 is TGTGCCAGCAGCCAAGGGACGGTCGGGAACACTGAAGCTTTCTTT. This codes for CASSQGTVGNTEAFF.

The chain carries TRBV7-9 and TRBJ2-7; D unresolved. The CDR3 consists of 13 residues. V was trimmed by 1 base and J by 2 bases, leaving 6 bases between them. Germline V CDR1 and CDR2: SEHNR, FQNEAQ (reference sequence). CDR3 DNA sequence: TGTGCCAGCAGCTTAGAGGCCCCCTACGAGCAGTACTTC. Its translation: CASSLEAPYEQYF.

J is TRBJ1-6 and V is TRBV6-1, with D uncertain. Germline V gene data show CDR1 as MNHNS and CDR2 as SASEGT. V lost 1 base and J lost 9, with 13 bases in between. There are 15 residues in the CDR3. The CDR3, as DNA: TGTGCCAGCAGTGAAGGCACGCCCGGCGGTTCACCCCTCCACTTT. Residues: CASSEGTPGGSPLHF.

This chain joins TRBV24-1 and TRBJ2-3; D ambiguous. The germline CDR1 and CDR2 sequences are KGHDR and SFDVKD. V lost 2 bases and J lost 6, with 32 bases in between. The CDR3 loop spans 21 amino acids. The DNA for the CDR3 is TGTGCCACCAGTGATTCGACCATAGGAGAATGGACGCACCCTTACTCCGATACGCAGTATTTT. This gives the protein CATSDSTIGEWTHPYSDTQYF.

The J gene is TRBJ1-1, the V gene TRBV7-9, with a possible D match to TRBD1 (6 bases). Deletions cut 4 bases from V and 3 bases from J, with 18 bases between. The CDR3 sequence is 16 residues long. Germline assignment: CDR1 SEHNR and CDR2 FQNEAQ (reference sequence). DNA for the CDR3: TGTGCCAGCAGCTCAAACACCAGGGGTGTTTACACTGAAGCTTTCTTT. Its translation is CASSSNTRGVYTEAFF.

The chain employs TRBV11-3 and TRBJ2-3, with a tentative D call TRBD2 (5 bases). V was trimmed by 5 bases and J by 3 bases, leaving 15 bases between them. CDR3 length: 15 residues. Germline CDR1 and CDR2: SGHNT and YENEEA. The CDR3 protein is CASSLGGYFTDTQYF. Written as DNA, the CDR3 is TGTGCCAGCAGCCTAGGCGGGTATTTTACAGATACGCAGTATTTT.

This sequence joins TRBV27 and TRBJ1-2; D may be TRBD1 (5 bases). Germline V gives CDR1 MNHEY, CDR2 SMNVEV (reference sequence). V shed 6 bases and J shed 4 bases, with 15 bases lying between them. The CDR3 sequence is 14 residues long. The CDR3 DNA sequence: TGTGCCAGCAGACGAGAGGGGAGGGGCTATGGCTACACCTTC. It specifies CASRREGRGYGYTF.

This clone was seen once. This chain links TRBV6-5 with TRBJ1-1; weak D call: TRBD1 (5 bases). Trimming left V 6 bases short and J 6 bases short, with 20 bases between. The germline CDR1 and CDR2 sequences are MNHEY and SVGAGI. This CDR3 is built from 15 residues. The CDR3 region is CASRSGIANWSEAFF. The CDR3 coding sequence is TGTGCCAGCAGGTCAGGGATCGCGAATTGGTCTGAAGCTTTCTTT.

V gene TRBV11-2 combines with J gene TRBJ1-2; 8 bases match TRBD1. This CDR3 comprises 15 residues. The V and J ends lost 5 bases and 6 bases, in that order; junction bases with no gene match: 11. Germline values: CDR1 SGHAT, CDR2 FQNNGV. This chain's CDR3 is CASSHSGTGTDGYTF. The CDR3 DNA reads TGTGCCAGCAGCCATTCCGGGACAGGAACAGATGGCTACACCTTC.

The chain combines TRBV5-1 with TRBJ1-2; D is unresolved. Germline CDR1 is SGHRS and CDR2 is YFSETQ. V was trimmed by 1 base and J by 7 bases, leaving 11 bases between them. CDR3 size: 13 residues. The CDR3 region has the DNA TGCGCCAGCAGCTTGAGCGTTTCCCCTGGCTACACCTTC. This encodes CASSLSVSPGYTF.

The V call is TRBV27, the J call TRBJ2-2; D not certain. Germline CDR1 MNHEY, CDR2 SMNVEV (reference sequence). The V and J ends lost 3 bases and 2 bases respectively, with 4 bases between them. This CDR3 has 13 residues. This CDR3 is CASSFFNTGELFF. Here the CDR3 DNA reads TGTGCCAGCAGTTTCTTCAACACCGGGGAGCTGTTTTTT.

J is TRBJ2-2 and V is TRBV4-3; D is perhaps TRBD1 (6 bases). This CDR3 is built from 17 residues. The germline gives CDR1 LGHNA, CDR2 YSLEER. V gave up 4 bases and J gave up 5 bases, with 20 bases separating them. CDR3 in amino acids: CASSRELQGRRTGELFF. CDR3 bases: TGCGCCAGCAGCCGCGAACTACAGGGTCGGAGAACCGGGGAGCTGTTTTTT.

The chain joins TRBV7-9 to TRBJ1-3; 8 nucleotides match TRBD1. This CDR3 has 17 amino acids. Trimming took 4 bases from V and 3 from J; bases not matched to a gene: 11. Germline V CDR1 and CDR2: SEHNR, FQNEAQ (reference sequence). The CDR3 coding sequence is TGTGCCAGCAGCTCAGGCGCATCAGGGGGCTATGGAAACACCATATATTTT. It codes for CASSSGASGGYGNTIYF.

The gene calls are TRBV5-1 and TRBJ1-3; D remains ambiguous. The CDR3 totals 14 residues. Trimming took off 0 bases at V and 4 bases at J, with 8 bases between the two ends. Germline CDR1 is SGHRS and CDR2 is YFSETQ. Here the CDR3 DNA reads TGCGCCAGCAGCTTGGCTCCCGGAGGAAACACCATATATTTT. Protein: CASSLAPGGNTIYF.

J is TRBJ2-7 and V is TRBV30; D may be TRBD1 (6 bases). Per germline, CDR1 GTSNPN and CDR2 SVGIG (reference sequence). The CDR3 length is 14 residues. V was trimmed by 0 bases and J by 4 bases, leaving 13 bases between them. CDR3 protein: CAWSVTRGNYEQYF. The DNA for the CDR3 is TGTGCCTGGAGTGTAACCAGGGGAAATTACGAGCAGTACTTC.